This entry lists 15 T cell receptor beta chains sequenced from one sample in a study of cytomegalovirus exposure and HLA in healthy donors. The PCR had 60 Vbeta and 13 Jbeta primers. Clones were read by immunoSEQ multiplex PCR, and TCRdb kept only the in-frame ones, dropping some. Its listing shows 93,000 or so clones. The material sequenced was PBMCs. These receptor sequences come from a man between 40 and 49 years old in good health and CMV-seronegative.

The rearrangement links TRBV6-5 to TRBJ1-4, with 9 bases identical to TRBD1. Germline loops: CDR1 MNHEY, CDR2 SVGAGI. V lost 2 bases to trimming and J lost 5 bases; unmatched junction nucleotides: 0. The CDR3 covers 14 residues. Written as DNA, the CDR3 is TGTGCCAGCAGTTACGGGACAGGGAATGAAAAACTGTTTTTT. Translation: CASSYGTGNEKLFF.

The rearrangement uses TRBV18 and TRBJ1-2; 11 bases line up with TRBD1. Unmatched junction bases numbered 7, after V lost 7 bases and J lost 3 bases. Germline V lookup: CDR1 KGHSH, CDR2 LQKENI. The length of the CDR3 is 15 residues. The CDR3 reads CASWPGTGGDYGYTF. CDR3 coding DNA: TGTGCCAGCTGGCCCGGGACAGGGGGGGACTATGGCTACACCTTC. Full variable domain (outside the CDR3, taken from reference TRBV18 and TRBJ1-2): NAGVMQNPRHLVRRRGQEARLRCSPMKGHSHVYWYRQLPEEGLKFMVYLQKENIIDESGMPKERFSAEFPKEGPSILRIQQVVRGDSAAYFCASWPGTGGDYGYTFGSGTRLTVV.

The V gene is TRBV6-6, the J gene TRBJ2-7; D possibly corresponds to TRBD2 (6 bases). Germline CDR1 and CDR2: MNHNY and SVGAGI (reference sequence). The CDR3 covers 13 residues. The V end was cut by 4 bases, the J end by 1 base, with 8 bases between. The CDR3 region has the DNA TGTGCCAGCAGTTCGGGAGAATCCTACGAGCAGTACTTC. It codes for CASSSGESYEQYF.

The chain uses TRBV28 and TRBJ1-1; unclear D gene. V shed 1 base and J shed 1 base, with 10 bases lying between them. The germline V gene encodes CDR1 MDHEN and CDR2 SYDVKM. The CDR3 is 15 residues long. The chain's CDR3 is CASSLSGKSNTEAFF. CDR3 sequence (DNA): TGTGCCAGCAGTTTATCGGGGAAATCGAACACTGAAGCTTTCTTT.

The chain recombines TRBV27 with TRBJ1-1; the match to TRBD1 covers 11 bases. In germline, CDR1 is MNHEY, CDR2 SMNVEV (reference sequence). V dropped 6 bases and J dropped 5; count of bases not matched to a gene: 14. The CDR3 spans 17 residues. CDR3 sequence reads: CASSIIGQGAQKTEAFF. CDR3 in DNA: TGTGCCAGCAGCATTATCGGACAGGGGGCGCAGAAGACTGAAGCTTTCTTT.

The rearrangement uses TRBV18 and TRBJ1-4; tentatively, D is TRBD1 (5 bases). Trimming took 4 bases from V and 0 from J, leaving 9 bases between them. Germline CDR1 KGHSH, CDR2 LQKENI. The CDR3 extends over 15 amino acids. The CDR3 nucleotides are TGTGCCAGCTCACTCGCGGGGGCAACTAATGAAAAACTGTTTTTT. Translating it yields CASSLAGATNEKLFF. Using reference TRBV18 and TRBJ1-4 for the parts outside the CDR3, the full variable domain is NAGVMQNPRHLVRRRGQEARLRCSPMKGHSHVYWYRQLPEEGLKFMVYLQKENIIDESGMPKERFSAEFPKEGPSILRIQQVVRGDSAAYFCASSLAGATNEKLFFGSGTQLSVL.

The chain uses TRBV5-1 and TRBJ2-1; 10 bases agree with TRBD2. The CDR3 extends over 16 amino acids. The V gene's germline CDR1 is SGHRS and CDR2 YFSETQ. The trim removed 4 bases at V and 0 bases at J, leaving 4 bases unmatched. CDR3 residues: CASSLPSGSSYNEQFF. As DNA, the CDR3 is TGCGCCAGCAGCCTACCTAGCGGGAGCTCCTACAATGAGCAGTTCTTC.

The chain uses TRBV6-5 and TRBJ2-5; D is ambiguous. CDR1 is MNHEY, CDR2 SVGAGI, per germline. CDR3 length: 13 residues. V was shortened by 2 bases and J by 1 base, with 5 bases between the two germline ends. The CDR3 nucleotides are TGTGCCAGCAGTTACGCGCTCCAAGAGACCCAGTACTTC. It is translated as CASSYALQETQYF.

The V gene is TRBV19, the J gene TRBJ1-5, with 10 positions matching TRBD1. The CDR3 spans 15 residues. Germline trimming cut 7 bases from V and 4 bases from J; bases unmatched to any gene: 7. In germline, CDR1 is LNHDA, CDR2 SQIVND (reference sequence). CDR3 DNA sequence: TGTGCCAGTACCCAGGACAGGGGGTGGAATCAGCCCCAGCATTTT. Its protein is CASTQDRGWNQPQHF.

V gene TRBV9 combines with J gene TRBJ1-2; D uncertain. V lost 0 bases to trimming and J lost 3 bases, with 9 bases between them. Per germline, CDR1 SGDLS and CDR2 YYNGEE. The CDR3 has 14 amino acids. The CDR3: CASSVDLNYYGYTF. The CDR3 coding sequence is TGTGCCAGCAGCGTAGACCTGAACTACTATGGCTACACCTTC.

The rearrangement joins TRBV27 to TRBJ1-4, with 10 bases that match TRBD1. The CDR3 is 19 residues long. Trimming cost V 8 bases and J 0 bases; bases outside gene matches: 15. Germline loops: CDR1 MNHEY, CDR2 SMNVEV (reference sequence). CDR3: CASRHRRDRGTSTNEKLFF. The CDR3 DNA reads TGTGCCAGCCGCCACCGGAGGGACAGGGGAACCTCAACTAATGAAAAACTGTTTTTT.

The rearrangement uses TRBV11-2 and TRBJ2-5, with TRBD2 matching 14 bases. CDR1 SGHAT and CDR2 FQNNGV come from the germline V gene. CDR3 size: 19 residues. Trimming cost V 1 base and J 5 bases; bases outside gene matches: 12. The CDR3, as DNA: TGTGCCAGCAGCTTAGTGAGGGGGACTAGCGGGGGTGGCATTGAGACCCAGTACTTC. Residues: CASSLVRGTSGGGIETQYF.

The gene calls are TRBV11-2 and TRBJ2-2, with TRBD2 identical over 8 bases. The CDR3 has 16 amino acids. The V gene's germline CDR1 is SGHAT and CDR2 FQNNGV. The trim removed 3 bases at V and 4 bases at J, leaving 7 bases unmatched. As DNA, the CDR3 is TGTGCCAGCAGCTTCCTGTGGGCGGGAGGCACCGGGGAGCTGTTTTTT. Translated: CASSFLWAGGTGELFF.

The chain has TRBV7-2 and TRBJ2-1; TRBD2 matches at 13 bases. Germline-derived CDR1 and CDR2 are SGHTA and FQGNSA. The CDR3 contains 16 residues. Trimming removed 3 bases from V and 8 bases from J; junction bases left unmatched: 7. The CDR3, as DNA: TGTGCCAGCAGCTTCAAACTAGCGGGGGGGGGATATGAGCAGTTCTTC. Amino acid sequence: CASSFKLAGGGYEQFF. The full variable domain, completed using reference TRBV7-2 and TRBJ2-1, is GAGVSQSPSNKVTEKGKDVELRCDPISGHTALYWYRQSLGQGLEFLIYFQGNSAPDKSGLPSDRFSAERTGGSVSTLTIQRTQQEDSAVYLCASSFKLAGGGYEQFFGPGTRLTVL.

The chain is built from TRBV19 and TRBJ1-5, with 7 nucleotides matching TRBD1. The CDR3 length is 14 residues. Trimming removed 5 bases from V and 6 bases from J; junction bases left unmatched: 7. CDR1 and CDR2 (germline): LNHDA, SQIVND (reference sequence). CDR3 in amino acids: CASSPTGVTQPQHF. The DNA for the CDR3 is TGTGCCAGTAGTCCAACAGGGGTTACTCAGCCCCAGCATTTT.